This T cell receptor (beta chain) was sequenced in a study of blood T cells in healthy people across ages. It was with a sample-barcoded 5' primer and a J-beta primer mix that a second PCR of roughly 7 to 12 cycles was run. TCRdb reanalysed the 5' RACE reads using MiXCR and keeps one entry per CDR3 protein. The table shows hundreds of thousands of distinct CDR3 sequences, with about 47% occurring only once. Every sample yielded at least 6.5 million isolated PBMCs. Germline loops: CDR1 LGHDT, CDR2 YNNKEL (reference sequence). The CDR3 covers 15 residues. V shed 7 bases and J 4 bases; nucleotides not matched to a gene: 10. Many counts were recorded for this clonotype.

Material: blood. The receptor was derived from a man older than 75 in good health. The chain recombines TRBV3-1 with TRBJ2-3, with 8 bases identical to TRBD2. The DNA of the CDR3 is TGTGCCAGCACGTACGGCGGGGGGAGGGCAGATACGCAGTATTTT. It is translated as CASTYGGGRADTQYF.